Each of the 16 T cell receptor beta chains below was sequenced from the same sample in a study of T cell repertoires in ileal Crohn's disease. Time point meaning: neoterminal ileum biopsy at postoperative endoscopy, about 6 months after surgery. TCRdb's copy holds only in-frame clones and misses some; the assay was immunoSEQ multiplex PCR. The table has more than 60,000 clones, 70% to 90% seen once. The sequenced sample was ileal tissue. Receptor source: an adult with Crohn's disease.

The chain carries TRBV9 and TRBJ2-3; 8 bases agree with TRBD2. Per the germline V gene, CDR1 is SGDLS and CDR2 is YYNGEE. This CDR3 comprises 14 residues. V lost 6 bases to trimming and J lost 5 bases; unmatched junction nucleotides: 8. Here the CDR3 reads CASNQRGRGDTQYF. The CDR3 region has the DNA TGTGCCAGCAACCAGCGGGGGCGGGGAGATACGCAGTATTTT.

The V and J genes are TRBV28 and TRBJ1-6, with TRBD1 matching 11 bases. Germline loops: CDR1 MDHEN, CDR2 SYDVKM. V dropped 4 bases and J dropped 8; count of bases not matched to a gene: 4. This CDR3 region has 15 residues. The CDR3 loop is CASSSEDRGHSPLHF. The CDR3 region has the DNA TGTGCCAGCAGTTCCGAGGACAGGGGGCATTCACCCCTCCACTTT. Variable domain in full (rest from reference TRBV28 and TRBJ1-6): DVKVTQSSRYLVKRTGEKVFLECVQDMDHENMFWYRQDPGLGLRLIYFSYDVKMKEKGDIPEGYSVSREKKERFSLILESASTNQTSMYLCASSSEDRGHSPLHFGNGTRLTVT.

This chain joins TRBV13 and TRBJ2-5; weak D call: TRBD2 (6 bases). V was shortened by 4 bases and J by 1 base, with 22 bases between the two germline ends. This CDR3 region has 18 residues. CDR1 is PRHDT and CDR2 is FYEKMQ in the germline V gene (reference sequence). The DNA of the CDR3 is TGTGCCAGCAGCTACATAGCGGAAATAGATAGAAGCCAAGAGACCCAGTACTTC. As protein: CASSYIAEIDRSQETQYF.

The sample holds one count of this clone. The chain links TRBV30 to TRBJ2-7; a possible D gene is TRBD1 (6 bases). Between the trimmed V and J ends, which lost 5 bases and 2 bases, there was a span of 16 bases. Germline V gene lookup returns CDR1 GTSNPN and CDR2 SVGIG (reference sequence). The CDR3 sequence is 14 residues long. CDR3 in DNA: TGTGCCTGGTCCGAACAGGGTCTGACCTACGAGCAGTACTTC. It yields the protein CAWSEQGLTYEQYF.

The genes are TRBV29-1 and TRBJ2-6; D not resolved. The germline V gene encodes CDR1 SQVTM and CDR2 ANQGSEA. The CDR3 has 12 residues. Trimming shortened V by 6 bases and J by 1 base, and 4 bases separated the two germline ends. CDR3 in amino acids: CSVRSGANVLTF. The DNA for the CDR3 is TGCAGCGTGAGATCTGGGGCCAACGTCCTGACTTTC.

The gene calls are TRBV5-4 and TRBJ1-1; D perhaps matches TRBD1 (6 bases). The CDR3 is 14 residues long. Germline V gives CDR1 SGHNT, CDR2 YYREEE (reference sequence). Between the trimmed V and J ends, which lost 0 bases and 5 bases, there was a span of 11 bases. The DNA of the CDR3 is TGTGCCAGCAGCTTGGCCCGGCAGGGGACTGAAGCTTTCTTT. This translates into CASSLARQGTEAFF.

This chain uses TRBV5-4 with TRBJ1-6; 8 nucleotides align to TRBD1. The CDR3 length is 16 residues. Germline V gives CDR1 SGHNT, CDR2 YYREEE (reference sequence). The V segment lost 0 bases and the J segment 8 bases; nucleotides outside the gene matches: 7. The CDR3 is CASSLDEVTGDSPLHF. The CDR3, as DNA: TGTGCCAGCAGCTTGGATGAGGTGACAGGGGATTCACCCCTCCACTTT.

This clone was counted a few times. The chain is built from TRBV30 and TRBJ2-1; 9 nucleotides agree with TRBD2. Germline CDR1 reads GTSNPN; CDR2 reads SVGIG (reference sequence). This CDR3 has 14 residues. V lost 1 base to trimming and J lost 8 bases; unmatched junction nucleotides: 6. The DNA for the CDR3 is TGTGCCTGGAGTGGGACTAGCGTGAGGGATGAGCAGTTCTTC. It codes for CAWSGTSVRDEQFF.

The chain joins TRBV4-3 to TRBJ2-3; the match to TRBD1 covers 9 bases. Per germline, CDR1 LGHNA and CDR2 YSLEER. CDR3 length equals 15 residues. Trimming removed 4 bases from V and 4 bases from J; junction bases left unmatched: 6. CDR3 loop: CASSPGQGMADTQYF. Written as DNA, the CDR3 is TGCGCCAGCAGCCCGGGACAGGGTATGGCAGATACGCAGTATTTT.

The chain employs TRBV9 and TRBJ1-2; no firm D call. The CDR3 consists of 11 residues. Germline V gene data show CDR1 as SGDLS and CDR2 as YYNGEE. Trimming stripped 5 bases from V and 8 bases from J, with 10 bases between. The chain's CDR3 is CASSARGGYTF. The CDR3 coding sequence is TGTGCCAGCAGTGCCCGAGGAGGCTACACCTTC.

The chain carries TRBV11-2 and TRBJ1-1; D remains ambiguous. Germline lookup yields CDR1 SGHAT and CDR2 FQNNGV. This CDR3 is built from 13 residues. Between the trimmed V and J ends, which lost 5 bases and 9 bases, there was a span of 16 bases. The CDR3 spells CASSPLIQSQAFF. CDR3 nucleotide sequence: TGTGCCAGCAGCCCGTTAATACAGTCACAAGCTTTCTTT.

The chain is built from TRBV5-6 and TRBJ1-1; 7 positions match TRBD1. The germline V gene has CDR1 SGHDT and CDR2 YYEEEE. Losses at the gene ends were 4 bases for V and 5 bases for J; bases not matched to a gene: 5. This CDR3 spans 13 amino acids. As DNA, the CDR3 is TGTGCCAGCAGCCTCCAACAGGGGACTGAAGCTTTCTTT. Amino acid sequence: CASSLQQGTEAFF.

V and J are TRBV5-6 and TRBJ1-2; perhaps TRBD1 as D (6 bases). Germline V gives CDR1 SGHDT, CDR2 YYEEEE. The CDR3 extends over 14 amino acids. V gave up 1 base and J gave up 0 bases, with 7 bases separating them. The CDR3 DNA reads TGTGCCAGCAGCTTGCAGGGGCCTAACTATGGCTACACCTTC. Its protein is CASSLQGPNYGYTF.

J is TRBJ2-2 and V is TRBV27; 12 positions match TRBD2. The trim removed 2 bases at V and 4 bases at J, leaving 11 bases unmatched. The CDR3 totals 19 residues. CDR1 and CDR2 from the germline V gene are MNHEY and SMNVEV (reference sequence). CDR3 in amino acids: CASSLTRLAGVRSTGELFF. In DNA form, the CDR3 reads TGTGCCAGCAGTTTAACCCGACTAGCGGGAGTTCGTAGCACCGGGGAGCTGTTTTTT.

This clone was seen more than once but under ten times. V gene TRBV15 combines with J gene TRBJ1-2; unclear D gene. The CDR3 is 15 residues long. In germline, CDR1 is LNHNV, CDR2 YYDKDF (reference sequence). The V gene lost 9 bases and the J gene lost 1 base, with 18 bases spanning the gap. The CDR3 sequence: CATKTWGGSNYGYTF. In DNA, the CDR3 is TGTGCCACTAAAACGTGGGGAGGGAGTAACTATGGCTACACCTTC.

The chain carries TRBV6-5 and TRBJ1-5; no clear D. The CDR3 contains 15 residues. Germline CDR1 reads MNHEY; CDR2 reads SVGAGI. V was clipped by 6 bases and J by 1 base, with 13 bases between them. The CDR3 sequence: CASRPNDGSNQPQHF. CDR3 bases: TGTGCCAGCAGACCTAACGACGGGAGCAATCAGCCCCAGCATTTT.